A selection of T cell receptor beta chains follows, all from one sample in a study of T cells in Graves' hyperthyroidism and ophthalmopathy. Each CDR3 protein is one row after TCRdb ran MiXCR on the multiplex PCR reads. The sample lists 550,000 to 650,000 distinct CDR3 sequences, approximately 14% seen once, with 5.8% in the top ten. The sample comprised blood. Receptors originate from a woman in her 30s with Graves' hyperthyroidism that later progressed to Graves' ophthalmopathy. Both conserved end residues are part of each CDR3. The order of the fields is J gene, D gene, V gene, clone size, CDR3 length, CDR3 protein, CDR3 DNA. The D gene is left open where the match is weak. Some rows have no size entry. The others give once, few or many, or a class for an expanded clone.

J: TRBJ2-5; D: TRBD1; V: TRBV15; size: many; length: 15; CDR3: CATSREGQATETQYF; DNA: TGTGCCACCAGCAGAGAGGGACAGGCCACGGAGACCCAGTACTTC
J: TRBJ1-2; D: -; V: TRBV5-8; size: many; length: 14; CDR3: CASSLQGKDYGYTF; DNA: TGTGCCAGCAGCTTGCAGGGGAAGGACTATGGCTACACCTTC
J: TRBJ2-5; D: -; V: TRBV7-7; size: few; length: 17; CDR3: CASSPPVGRERWETQYF; DNA: TGTGCTAGCAGTCCGCCGGTGGGCAGGGAGCGTTGGGAGACCCAGTACTTC
J: TRBJ2-7; D: -; V: TRBV6-6; size: many; length: 13; CDR3: CASSYSRGLEQYF; DNA: TGTGCCAGCAGTTACTCGCGGGGCCTCGAGCAGTACTTC
J: TRBJ2-5; D: TRBD2; V: TRBV7-2; size: many; length: 17; CDR3: CASSLGLGRSGEETQYF; DNA: TGTGCCAGCAGCTTGGGACTAGGAAGGAGTGGGGAAGAGACCCAGTACTTC
J: TRBJ2-2; D: -; V: TRBV11-2; size: many; length: 18; CDR3: CASTERGSGVHGTGELFF; DNA: TGTGCCAGCACCGAAAGGGGGTCGGGAGTGCATGGCACCGGGGAGCTGTTTTTT
J: TRBJ2-1; D: TRBD2; V: TRBV27; size: many; length: 14; CDR3: CASTGLAENNEQFF; DNA: TGTGCCAGCACCGGACTAGCGGAGAACAATGAGCAGTTCTTC
J: TRBJ2-2; D: -; V: TRBV12-5; size: many; length: 15; CDR3: CASGLVLTSTGELFF; DNA: TGTGCTAGTGGTTTGGTCCTTACGAGCACCGGGGAGCTGTTTTTT
J: TRBJ2-5; D: TRBD1; V: TRBV30; size: many; length: 14; CDR3: CASEPGQGYETQYF; DNA: TGTGCCTCCGAGCCGGGACAGGGGTACGAGACCCAGTACTTC
J: TRBJ1-5; D: -; V: TRBV20-1; size: many; length: 15; CDR3: CSARNDLVANQPQHF; DNA: TGCAGTGCTAGGAACGACCTCGTAGCCAATCAGCCCCAGCATTTT
J: TRBJ2-6; D: -; V: TRBV5-1; size: -; length: 18; CDR3: CASSPRGRVADGANVLTF; DNA: TGCGCCAGCAGCCCCCGCGGCAGGGTGGCGGACGGGGCCAACGTCCTGACTTTC
J: TRBJ2-1; D: TRBD1; V: TRBV28; size: -; length: 14; CDR3: CASLLGQAHNEQFF; DNA: TGTGCCAGTCTCTTGGGACAGGCTCACAATGAGCAGTTCTTC
J: TRBJ2-1; D: -; V: TRBV27; size: -; length: 16; CDR3: CASSLKSAGSYNEQFF; DNA: TGTGCCAGCAGTTTAAAGTCAGCGGGCTCCTACAATGAGCAGTTCTTC
J: TRBJ2-1; D: TRBD2; V: TRBV7-9; size: few; length: 14; CDR3: CASSSVAGPPGQFF; DNA: TGTGCCAGCAGCTCGGTAGCGGGGCCCCCAGGGCAGTTCTTC
J: TRBJ2-2; D: -; V: TRBV10-3; size: many; length: 15; CDR3: CAINNAGTNTGELFF; DNA: TGTGCCATCAATAACGCGGGAACGAACACCGGGGAGCTGTTTTTT
J: TRBJ2-2; D: -; V: TRBV19; size: few; length: 15; CDR3: CASSITRVGTGELFF; DNA: TGTGCCAGTAGTATTACGAGGGTAGGAACCGGGGAGCTGTTTTTT
J: TRBJ1-6; D: -; V: TRBV6-5; size: many; length: 17; CDR3: CASSYRGPSSYNSPLHF; DNA: TGTGCCAGCAGTTACCGAGGCCCCAGCTCCTATAATTCACCCCTCCACTTT
J: TRBJ2-7; D: -; V: TRBV6-2/TRBV6-3; size: -; length: 16; CDR3: CASSFKLTAPGGEQYF; DNA: TGTGCCAGCAGTTTCAAGCTGACCGCCCCTGGAGGCGAGCAGTACTTC
J: TRBJ1-1; D: TRBD1; V: TRBV10-3; size: -; length: 14; CDR3: CAIRAGQVSTEAFF; DNA: TGTGCCATCAGAGCCGGACAGGTATCAACTGAAGCTTTCTTT
J: TRBJ1-1; D: -; V: TRBV15; size: -; length: 14; CDR3: CATSSKDKNTEAFF; DNA: TGTGCCACCAGCTCAAAGGATAAGAACACTGAAGCTTTCTTT
J: TRBJ2-1; D: TRBD2; V: TRBV19; size: -; length: 15; CDR3: CASIPYSGGAHEQFF; DNA: TGTGCCAGCATACCATACTCCGGGGGGGCACATGAGCAGTTCTTC
J: TRBJ2-5; D: -; V: TRBV24-1; size: many; length: 15; CDR3: CATSETGVGRETQYF; DNA: TGTGCCACCAGTGAGACGGGAGTGGGCCGAGAGACCCAGTACTTC
J: TRBJ2-3; D: -; V: TRBV10-2; size: many; length: 16; CDR3: CASSEVRGTLGDTQYF; DNA: TGCGCCAGCAGTGAGGTACGCGGCACCCTGGGAGATACGCAGTATTTT
J: TRBJ1-4; D: -; V: TRBV27; size: once; length: 16; CDR3: CASRLLGETTNEKLFF; DNA: TGTGCCAGCAGGCTACTTGGCGAGACAACTAATGAAAAACTGTTTTTT
J: TRBJ2-1; D: -; V: TRBV20-1; size: -; length: 13; CDR3: CSASPGTSNEQFF; DNA: TGCAGTGCTAGCCCCGGGACTTCAAATGAGCAGTTCTTC
J: TRBJ2-1; D: TRBD1; V: TRBV12-3/TRBV12-4; size: few; length: 16; CDR3: CASRYPPGTRGNEQFF; DNA: TGTGCCAGCAGATATCCTCCAGGGACCAGGGGGAATGAGCAGTTCTTC
J: TRBJ1-1; D: -; V: TRBV7-2; size: -; length: 16; CDR3: CASSLEIAGDYFEAFF; DNA: TGTGCCAGCAGCTTAGAAATCGCAGGGGACTATTTTGAAGCTTTCTTT
J: TRBJ1-4; D: TRBD1; V: TRBV7-2; size: many; length: 14; CDR3: CASSRGTGGEKLFF; DNA: TGTGCCAGCAGCCGCGGGACAGGGGGTGAAAAACTGTTTTTT